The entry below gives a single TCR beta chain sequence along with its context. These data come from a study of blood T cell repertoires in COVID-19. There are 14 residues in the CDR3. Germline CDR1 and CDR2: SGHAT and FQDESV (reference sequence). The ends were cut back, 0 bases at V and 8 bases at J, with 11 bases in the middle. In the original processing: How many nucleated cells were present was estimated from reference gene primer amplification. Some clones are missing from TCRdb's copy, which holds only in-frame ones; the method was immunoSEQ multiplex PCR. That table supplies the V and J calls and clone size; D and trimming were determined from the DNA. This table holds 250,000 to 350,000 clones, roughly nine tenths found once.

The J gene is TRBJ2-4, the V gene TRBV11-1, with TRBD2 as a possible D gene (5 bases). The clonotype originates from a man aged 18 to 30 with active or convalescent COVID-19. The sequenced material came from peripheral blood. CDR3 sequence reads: CASSLAQEADIQYF. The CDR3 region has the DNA TGTGCCAGCAGCTTAGCCCAGGAGGCTGACATTCAGTACTTC.